Listed here are 4 T cell receptor beta chains from one sample, sequenced in a study of metastatic and nonmetastatic thyroid tumors. TCRdb re-processed the PCR reads through MiXCR. The table lists approximately 12,000 clones, roughly 30% of them singletons. Thyroid surgery was performed in patients who had received no treatment beforehand. Specimen: tumor tissue. These TCRs come from a female donor with papillary thyroid cancer or a benign thyroid nodule (not recorded which). Some clones in this sample may be carry-over from other donors' samples.

V usage is TRBV6-1 and J usage is TRBJ2-2, with TRBD1 as a possible D gene (6 bases). Germline CDR1 reads MNHNS; CDR2 reads SASEGT. The V and J ends lost 11 bases and 6 bases respectively, with 19 bases between them. The CDR3 covers 14 residues. For the CDR3, the DNA is TGTGCCTGTAACAGGGCTGGCCTCGCCGGGGAGCTGTTTTTT. Protein sequence: CACNRAGLAGELFF.

This clone was seen repeatedly, ten times or more. The chain has TRBV7-2 and TRBJ1-1, with 9 bases fitting TRBD1. The junction had 9 bases not matched to a gene; V was cut back by 5 bases and J by 5 bases. The CDR3 spans 15 residues. Germline lookup yields CDR1 SGHTA and CDR2 FQGNSA. CDR3 sequence (DNA): TGTGCCAGCAGCCCCGGGACAGGGACGATGACTGAAGCTTTCTTT. This sequence encodes CASSPGTGTMTEAFF.

By its share, this clone is medium-sized. The chain links TRBV5-1 to TRBJ2-7; tentative D call: TRBD2 (5 bases). With 1 base removed from V and 3 bases from J, the gap between germline ends came to 14 bases. The CDR3 length is 15 residues. Germline CDR1 reads SGHRS; CDR2 reads YFSETQ. CDR3 sequence: CASSLKGVQRYEQYF. The CDR3 nucleotides read TGCGCCAGCAGCTTGAAGGGAGTTCAACGCTACGAGCAGTACTTC.

Note on this clone: A read error may account for a junction end that differs from germline. The genes are TRBV7-9 and TRBJ1-1; D ambiguous. In germline, CDR1 is SEHNR, CDR2 FQNEAQ (reference sequence). This CDR3 spans 12 amino acids. CDR3 amino acids: CASSPGGSESFF. The CDR3 DNA follows: TGTGCCAGCAGCCCTGGAGGCTCTGAATCTTTCTTT.